The sample holds a few counts of the clone carrying this T cell receptor (beta chain). All donors were healthy, and all were Caucasian. This entry belongs to a study of identical twins. This CDR3 spans 11 amino acids. Trimming stripped 1 base from V and 10 bases from J, with 10 bases between. From germline, CDR1 is DFQATT and CDR2 SNEGSKA (reference sequence). TCRdb independently ran MiXCR on the 5' RACE reads; one entry per CDR3 protein. The sample has hundreds of thousands of distinct CDR3 sequences; roughly 20% are singletons. Another study also made use of these data, one on T cells expressing NK-cell markers.

Sequenced input: PBMCs. This chain links TRBV20-1 with TRBJ1-1; TRBD1 might be the D (6 bases). The TCR comes from a young woman in good health. The CDR3 nucleotides read TGCAGTGCTAGAGGTGGGACACTAGCTTTCTTT. This codes for CSARGGTLAFF.